The 6 T cell receptor beta chains below were found in one sample sequenced in a study of Graves' ophthalmopathy and Graves' hyperthyroidism. TCR beta CDR3 regions were amplified from RNA transcripts. HTBI primers primed a first-round RT-PCR, and a second-round multiplex PCR followed. TCRdb used MiXCR to reprocess the multiplex PCR reads, holding one entry per CDR3 protein. The table records 740,000 or so distinct CDR3 sequences, roughly two fifths of them present only once. Sequenced sample: peripheral blood. The receptors were sampled from an adult man with Graves' ophthalmopathy.

The V call is TRBV7-9, the J call TRBJ2-7; no firm D call. The V end lost 5 bases, the J end lost 1 base, and 18 bases lay between the germline ends. This CDR3 comprises 16 residues. In germline, CDR1 is SEHNR, CDR2 FQNEAQ (reference sequence). The CDR3 bases are TGTGCCAGCAGCCAAGGGTCCCTGACACTTTCCTACGAGCAGTACTTC. Its protein is CASSQGSLTLSYEQYF.

J is TRBJ1-2 and V is TRBV15; D not certain. The V and J ends lost 3 bases and 7 bases respectively, with 15 bases between them. The germline CDR1 and CDR2 sequences are LNHNV and YYDKDF (reference sequence). The length of the CDR3 is 14 residues. CDR3 DNA sequence: TGTGCCACCAGCAGCCAAGAACAGACTGGTGGCTACACCTTC. Translation gives CATSSQEQTGGYTF.

This clonotype was seen only a few times. This sequence joins TRBV5-1 and TRBJ2-2; D uncertain. CDR3 size: 13 residues. Germline V gene data show CDR1 as SGHRS and CDR2 as YFSETQ. V lost 0 bases and J lost 6, with 6 bases in between. CDR3 amino acids: CASSLDGSGELFF. Written as DNA, the CDR3 is TGCGCCAGCAGCTTGGATGGTTCCGGGGAGCTGTTTTTT.

This chain connects TRBV15 to TRBJ1-1, with D maybe TRBD1 (5 bases). This CDR3 has 18 residues. Germline V CDR1 and CDR2: LNHNV, YYDKDF (reference sequence). Trimming stripped 3 bases from V and 3 bases from J, with 23 bases between. The CDR3 sequence is CATSSVEGAGPLDTEAFF. The DNA for the CDR3 is TGTGCCACCAGCAGCGTTGAAGGGGCTGGGCCGTTGGACACTGAAGCTTTCTTT.

V and J are TRBV19 and TRBJ1-5; no reliable D call. The CDR3 contains 15 residues. Trimming removed 5 bases from V and 9 bases from J, with 20 bases in between. The germline CDR1 and CDR2 sequences are LNHDA and SQIVND (reference sequence). The CDR3 DNA follows: TGTGCCAGTAGTCCAGTCACGCCGGGTGCCTGGCCCCAGCATTTT. Residues: CASSPVTPGAWPQHF.

The chain carries TRBV9 and TRBJ1-3; maybe TRBD1 (5 bases). Germline V lookup: CDR1 SGDLS, CDR2 YYNGEE. The length of the CDR3 is 15 residues. Trimming left V 0 bases short and J 5 bases short, with 12 bases between. The CDR3 reads CASSVDSQARNTIYF. CDR3 sequence (DNA): TGTGCCAGCAGCGTAGATTCACAGGCTAGAAACACCATATATTTT.